The clone carrying this TCR beta chain has just a few counts. Its antigen remains unknown. V gave up 3 bases and J gave up 3 bases, with 9 bases separating them. The CDR3 runs 13 residues. In germline, CDR1 is LGHDT, CDR2 YNNKEL (reference sequence). The sample belongs to a study of blood T cells in healthy people across ages. The study's findings and limits: Greater diversity and more naive CD4+ cells were seen in long-lived donors than in aged donors.

Together with a sample-barcoded 5' primer, a J-beta primer mix was included in a second PCR lasting about 6 to 12 cycles. A minimum of 2.5 million CDR3-containing paired-end reads was obtained for each sample. Each CDR3 protein gets one entry after TCRdb re-called the 5' RACE reads with MiXCR. The data contain hundreds of thousands of distinct CDR3 sequences, roughly 21% of them singletons. They isolated at least 6 million PBMCs from each sample. Per sample, extraction of total RNA gave at least 6 micrograms in every case. This sequence joins TRBV3-1 and TRBJ2-7; D remains ambiguous. Material for sequencing was blood. This TCR was recovered from a man between 65 and 79 years old in good health. CDR3 sequence reads: CASSQRTGYEQYF. The CDR3 DNA reads TGTGCCAGCAGCCAGCGGACGGGCTACGAGCAGTACTTC.